The clone carrying this T cell receptor (beta chain) was seen a few times. Its antigen remains unknown. These data are taken from a study of T cells after yellow fever vaccination. Overall study findings and caveats: On re-exposure, the response was weaker but peaked faster, at day 5 versus 15. Clonotypes appearing in both CD4 and CD8 compartments existed, and their share was small.

TCRdb re-called the 5' RACE reads through MiXCR, storing one row per CDR3 protein. The data contain some 500,000 distinct CDR3 sequences, roughly 12% of them seen just once; the ten biggest clones take up 11% to 15%. The V and J ends lost 2 bases and 5 bases respectively, with 9 bases between them. The CDR3 extends over 14 amino acids. From germline, CDR1 is LNHNV and CDR2 YYDKDF (reference sequence). The chain combines TRBV15 with TRBJ1-4; weak D call: TRBD1 (5 bases). The origin of this receptor is a man aged 25-45 years who received the YFV17D yellow fever vaccine. This sample comprised PBMCs, obtained on the day of the yellow fever booster vaccination. CDR3 nucleotide sequence: TGTGCCACCAGCAGACCGGGACGGAATGAAAAACTGTTTTTT. This translates into CATSRPGRNEKLFF. Based on the CDR3 plus reference TRBV15 and TRBJ1-4, the full variable domain is DAMVIQNPRYQVTQFGKPVTLSCSQTLNHNVMYWYQQKSSQAPKLLFHYYDKDFNNEADTPDNFQSRRPNTSFCFLDIRSPGLGDTAMYLCATSRPGRNEKLFFGSGTQLSVL.